One sample yielded the 4 T cell receptor beta chains listed below, sequenced in a study of T cell responses to AZD1222 COVID-19 vaccine. TCRdb keeps only in-frame clones here, not all; method: immunoSEQ multiplex PCR. The sample shows roughly 150,000 clones, 80% to 95% of them seen only once. The specimen comprised peripheral blood, sampled on day 0 of AZD1222 vaccination. These receptors all stem from an adult in good health.

The V gene is TRBV7-2, the J gene TRBJ2-1; TRBD2 matches at 11 bases. The germline CDR1 and CDR2 sequences are SGHTA and FQGNSA. CDR3 size: 15 residues. V was pared by 4 bases and J by 7 bases, with 6 bases of the junction left unmatched. The CDR3 spells CASSSGLAGFNEQFF. In DNA, the CDR3 is TGTGCCAGCAGCTCCGGACTAGCGGGCTTTAATGAGCAGTTCTTC. Full variable domain (rest looked up from reference TRBV7-2 and TRBJ2-1): GAGVSQSPSNKVTEKGKDVELRCDPISGHTALYWYRQSLGQGLEFLIYFQGNSAPDKSGLPSDRFSAERTGGSVSTLTIQRTQQEDSAVYLCASSSGLAGFNEQFFGPGTRLTVL.

V usage is TRBV4-3 and J usage is TRBJ1-2; the match to TRBD1 covers 7 bases. The trim removed 4 bases at V and 2 bases at J, leaving 4 bases unmatched. The germline V gene encodes CDR1 LGHNA and CDR2 YSLEER. The CDR3 contains 14 residues. The CDR3 sequence is CASSPTRGNYGYTF. The CDR3 DNA reads TGCGCCAGCAGCCCCACCAGGGGGAACTATGGCTACACCTTC.

The sample holds one count of this clone. The chain uses TRBV6-2 or TRBV6-3 and TRBJ2-7; the match to TRBD2 covers 7 bases. Germline assignment: CDR1 MNHEY and CDR2 SVGEGT. This CDR3 spans 16 amino acids. The trim removed 2 bases at V and 2 bases at J, leaving 9 bases unmatched. CDR3 nucleotide sequence: TGTGCCAGCAGTTACGTTCCGCGGGAGAGAGCCTACGAGCAGTACTTC. As protein: CASSYVPRERAYEQYF.

The chain is built from TRBV29-1 and TRBJ2-3, with TRBD1 identical over 9 bases. The CDR3 sequence is 14 residues long. CDR1 and CDR2 from the germline V gene are SQVTM and ANQGSEA. Trimming at V came to 4 bases and at J to 6 bases, leaving 8 bases not matched to a gene. The chain's CDR3 is CSVAVQGARDTQYF. As DNA, the CDR3 is TGCAGCGTTGCGGTACAGGGGGCGCGGGATACGCAGTATTTT.